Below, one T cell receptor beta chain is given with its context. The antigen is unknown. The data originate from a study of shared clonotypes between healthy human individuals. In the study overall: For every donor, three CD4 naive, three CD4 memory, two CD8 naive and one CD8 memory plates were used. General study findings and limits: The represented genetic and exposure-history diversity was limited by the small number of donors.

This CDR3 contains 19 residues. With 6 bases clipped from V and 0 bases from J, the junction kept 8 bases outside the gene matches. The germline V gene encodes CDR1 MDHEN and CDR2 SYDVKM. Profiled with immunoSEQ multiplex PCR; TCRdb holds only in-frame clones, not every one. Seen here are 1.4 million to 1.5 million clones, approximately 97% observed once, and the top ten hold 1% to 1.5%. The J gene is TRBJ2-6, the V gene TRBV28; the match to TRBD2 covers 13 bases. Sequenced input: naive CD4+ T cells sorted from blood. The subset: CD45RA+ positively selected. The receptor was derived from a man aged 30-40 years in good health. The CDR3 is CASSPWTSGRSSGANVLTF. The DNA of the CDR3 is TGTGCCAGCAGCCCTTGGACTAGCGGGAGATCCTCTGGGGCCAACGTCCTGACTTTC.